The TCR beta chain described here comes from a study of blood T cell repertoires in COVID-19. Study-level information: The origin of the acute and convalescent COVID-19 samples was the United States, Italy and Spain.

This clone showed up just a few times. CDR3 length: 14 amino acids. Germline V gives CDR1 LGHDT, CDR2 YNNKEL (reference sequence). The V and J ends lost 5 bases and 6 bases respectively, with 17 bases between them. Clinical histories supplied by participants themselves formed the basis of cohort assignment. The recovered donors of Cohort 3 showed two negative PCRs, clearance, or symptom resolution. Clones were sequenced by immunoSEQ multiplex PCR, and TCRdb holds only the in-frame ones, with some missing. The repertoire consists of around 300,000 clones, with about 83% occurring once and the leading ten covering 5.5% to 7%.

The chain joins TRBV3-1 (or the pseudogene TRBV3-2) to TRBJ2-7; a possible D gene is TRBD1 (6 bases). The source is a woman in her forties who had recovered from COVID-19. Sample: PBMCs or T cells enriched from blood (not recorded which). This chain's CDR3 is CASSYTHRVGEQYF. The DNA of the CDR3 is TGTGCCAGCAGCTATACCCACAGGGTTGGCGAGCAGTACTTC.